This TCR beta chain came from a study of shared clonotypes between healthy human individuals. Whole-study findings and limits: A reduction in generation probabilities was seen for non-shared clonotypes relative to those shared by all four donors. It was the few donors that limited the genetic and exposure-history diversity represented.

Note on this clone: The antigen is not known.

The CDR3 runs to 16 residues. Replicate PCRs for sorted subsets used around 200 ng DNA; this equaled 25,000 to 35,000 T cell genomes. TCRdb's table, derived via immunoSEQ multiplex PCR, lists solely in-frame clones and lacks some. Of 2 million to 3 million clones listed, approximately 93% are singletons. The sample comprised naive CD4+ T cells from PBMCs. The subset: CD45RA+ positively selected. This receptor was identified in a man aged 18 to 29 in good health. Some clones in this sample may be carry-over from other donors' samples. This sequence joins TRBV21-1 and TRBJ2-7; the DNA was not used to check the table's D call, TRBD1. TRBV21-1 is a pseudogene. For the CDR3, the DNA is TGTGCCAGCAGCAAAGGGGGGCAGGGCGGCTCCTACGAGCAGTACTTC. This translates into CASSKGGQGGSYEQYF.